The 6 T cell receptor beta chains given below trace back to one sample, sequenced in a study of PD-1 blockade in classical Hodgkin lymphoma. Every patient had relapsed following autologous stem cell transplantation, and cohorts differed in brentuximab vedotin exposure. Data came from immunoSEQ multiplex PCR; TCRdb stores just in-frame clones and leaves some out. The sample includes 50,000 or so clones, about two thirds of them seen just once. Sequenced material: peripheral blood mononuclear cells (PBMCs), taken before the second cycle of nivolumab. These receptors were taken from a human donor with classical Hodgkin lymphoma.

This clone was detected only a few times. CDR3 coding DNA: TGTGCCAGCAGTTCCAGGGCGACTGAAGCTTTCTTT. Its translation: CASSSRATEAFF. The chain is built from TRBV27 and TRBJ1-1, with D tentatively TRBD1 (5 bases). The CDR3 length is 12 residues. V shed 4 bases and J shed 5 bases, with 8 bases lying between them. Germline V gene lookup returns CDR1 MNHEY and CDR2 SMNVEV (reference sequence).

This clone appeared a few times. The chain carries TRBV5-1 and TRBJ2-1, with D possibly being TRBD2 (5 bases). The CDR3 contains 14 residues. Per the germline V gene, CDR1 is SGHRS and CDR2 is YFSETQ. V shed 3 bases and J shed 7 bases, with 14 bases lying between them. The CDR3 sequence: CASSSSTPGNEQFF. Here the CDR3 DNA reads TGCGCCAGCAGCTCGTCGACCCCGGGAAATGAGCAGTTCTTC.

The chain couples TRBV2 to TRBJ2-5, with D perhaps TRBD2 (5 bases). The CDR3 covers 12 residues. The V and J ends lost 5 bases and 4 bases respectively, with 8 bases between them. The germline V gene has CDR1 SNHLY and CDR2 FYNNEI. The CDR3 here is CASSNSGETQYF. Written as DNA, the CDR3 is TGTGCCAGCAGTAACAGCGGAGAGACCCAGTACTTC.

This clone occurred a few times. The gene calls are TRBV5-1 and TRBJ2-3; 8 bases are a match to TRBD2. Trimming at V came to 4 bases and at J to 2 bases, leaving 6 bases not matched to a gene. The CDR3 runs 15 residues. From germline, CDR1 is SGHRS and CDR2 YFSETQ. CDR3 coding DNA: TGCGCCAGCAGCACGTTTAGCGGGGACACAGATACGCAGTATTTT. Translation gives CASSTFSGDTDTQYF.

This clone was counted between two and nine times. The chain is built from TRBV5-6 and TRBJ2-1; weak D call: TRBD2 (5 bases). The CDR3 totals 15 residues. Germline CDR1 is SGHDT and CDR2 is YYEEEE. V was pared by 0 bases and J by 0 bases, with 7 bases between. The CDR3 coding sequence is TGTGCCAGCAGCTTGGAGCGGTTCTCCTACAATGAGCAGTTCTTC. Encoded protein: CASSLERFSYNEQFF.

The rearrangement links TRBV18 to TRBJ2-1, with D possibly matching TRBD2 (6 bases). The CDR3 loop spans 15 amino acids. Trimming cost V 2 bases and J 0 bases, with 8 bases left between them. CDR1 KGHSH and CDR2 LQKENI come from the germline V gene. This chain's CDR3 is CASSPGGSSYNEQFF. The DNA of the CDR3 is TGTGCCAGCTCACCAGGGGGGAGCTCCTACAATGAGCAGTTCTTC.